The 29 T cell receptor beta chains given below trace back to one sample, sequenced in a study of spatial heterogeneity in lung cancer. The time point is: sample taken at primary tumor resection. TCRdb re-derived calls from the 5' RACE reads in MiXCR, one entry per CDR3 protein. The sample lists 40,000 to 45,000 distinct CDR3 sequences, roughly 15% occurring once. The sequencing used PBMCs, collected at surgery. Every receptor here comes from a male donor with early-stage non-small cell lung cancer.

This clonotype has more than one count but fewer than ten. The chain joins TRBV12-3 or TRBV12-4 to TRBJ1-4, with D tentatively TRBD1 (5 bases). Trimming pared 5 bases from V and 1 base from J, leaving 17 bases between. The CDR3 totals 17 residues. CDR3 DNA sequence: TGTGCCAGCAGTCCGGGACCGCCGAGAGGAACTAATGAAAAACTGTTTTTT. Translating gives CASSPGPPRGTNEKLFF.

There are a few counts of this clonotype. The rearrangement joins TRBV18 to TRBJ2-1; D is perhaps TRBD2 (5 bases). V was pared by 0 bases and J by 8 bases, with 14 bases between. The CDR3 consists of 15 residues. In germline, CDR1 is KGHSH, CDR2 LQKENI. The DNA for the CDR3 is TGTGCCAGCTCACCACCGATGGCTCCGAGGGATGAGCAGTTCTTC. It is translated as CASSPPMAPRDEQFF.

The chain carries TRBV7-6 and TRBJ2-3, with a possible D match to TRBD1 (5 bases). The CDR3 runs 15 residues. In germline, CDR1 is SGHVS, CDR2 FNYEAQ. Trimming took 5 bases from V and 2 from J, leaving 14 bases between them. The CDR3 DNA reads as TGTGCCAGCAGCGCCGACAGTTCCTACACAGATACGCAGTATTTT. Its translation is CASSADSSYTDTQYF.

J is TRBJ2-7 and V is TRBV12-3 or TRBV12-4, with D possibly matching TRBD1 (5 bases). This CDR3 is built from 14 residues. Trimming stripped 5 bases from V and 0 bases from J, with 11 bases between. Written as DNA, the CDR3 is TGTGCCAGCAGTGTTCGCAGGGACTCCTACGAGCAGTACTTC. As protein: CASSVRRDSYEQYF.

This clonotype was recorded a few times. V usage is TRBV4-1 and J usage is TRBJ2-1; maybe TRBD2 (5 bases). V was clipped by 3 bases and J by 10 bases, with 10 bases between them. This CDR3 is 12 amino acids long. The germline V gene has CDR1 MGHRA and CDR2 YSYEKL. The CDR3: CASSQTGKEQFF. DNA of the CDR3: TGCGCCAGCAGCCAGACCGGGAAAGAGCAGTTCTTC.

The rearrangement uses TRBV29-1 and TRBJ2-6; weak D call: TRBD2 (6 bases). The V and J ends lost 7 bases and 4 bases respectively, with 20 bases between them. In germline, CDR1 is SQVTM, CDR2 ANQGSEA. The CDR3 consists of 16 residues. The DNA for the CDR3 is TGCAGCGCCGAAAACGGGGGAGTGGACGGGGCCAACGTCCTGACTTTC. Protein product: CSAENGGVDGANVLTF.

This clonotype was seen more than once but under ten times. The chain links TRBV11-1 to TRBJ2-7, with TRBD2 identical over 8 bases. Germline V gene data show CDR1 as SGHAT and CDR2 as FQDESV (reference sequence). After removal of 1 base from V and 0 bases from J, the junction contained 2 bases not matched to a gene. This CDR3 spans 15 amino acids. The CDR3, as DNA: TGTGCCAGCAGCTTAGGCGCGGGAGGCTCCTACGAGCAGTACTTC. Translating gives CASSLGAGGSYEQYF.

This clonotype was seen a few times. V gene TRBV15 combines with J gene TRBJ2-7, with 9 bases that match TRBD1. J was trimmed by 3 bases and V by 2 bases; bases with no gene match: 5. The CDR3 length is 15 residues. Germline V CDR1 and CDR2: LNHNV, YYDKDF (reference sequence). CDR3 amino acids: CATSRPGQGSYEQYF. CDR3 sequence (DNA): TGTGCCACCAGCAGACCGGGACAGGGAAGCTACGAGCAGTACTTC. Filled out from reference TRBV15 and TRBJ2-7, the complete variable domain reads DAMVIQNPRYQVTQFGKPVTLSCSQTLNHNVMYWYQQKSSQAPKLLFHYYDKDFNNEADTPDNFQSRRPNTSFCFLDIRSPGLGDTAMYLCATSRPGQGSYEQYFGPGTRLTVT.

Only a few counts were recorded for this clonotype. The chain links TRBV20-1 to TRBJ1-1; weak D call: TRBD1 (5 bases). Germline CDR1 is DFQATT and CDR2 is SNEGSKA (reference sequence). Trimming pared 6 bases from V and 3 bases from J, leaving 17 bases between. The CDR3 runs 14 residues. Here the CDR3 reads CSAPDTGQDTEAFF. CDR3 in DNA: TGCAGTGCCCCCGACACGGGGCAGGACACTGAAGCTTTCTTT.

The chain couples TRBV7-8 to TRBJ2-1, with D perhaps being TRBD1 or TRBD2 (6 bases each). With 5 bases removed from V and 7 bases from J, the gap between germline ends came to 12 bases. CDR3 length equals 13 residues. Per germline, CDR1 SGHVS and CDR2 FQNEAQ. The DNA for the CDR3 is TGTGCCAGCAGCGCGGGACAATTGAATGAGCAGTTCTTC. Its protein is CASSAGQLNEQFF.

This clonotype appeared many times. The rearrangement uses TRBV5-6 and TRBJ2-7; 7 bases map to TRBD2. V lost 4 bases and J lost 3; bases outside the gene matches: 7. Germline V gene sequence: CDR1 SGHDT, CDR2 YYEEEE. The CDR3 covers 14 residues. This CDR3 is CASSLAGTNYEQYF. The CDR3 region has the DNA TGTGCCAGCAGCCTCGCCGGGACTAACTACGAGCAGTACTTC.

In its sample, this clonotype was seen many times. V usage is TRBV5-6 and J usage is TRBJ1-3; no clear D gene. Germline loops: CDR1 SGHDT, CDR2 YYEEEE. V lost 4 bases, J lost 4 bases, and 6 bases lay in between. The CDR3 has 12 amino acids. CDR3 coding DNA: TGTGCCAGCAGCCAAGGGGGAAACACCATATATTTT. Translated: CASSQGGNTIYF.

The J gene is TRBJ1-1, the V gene TRBV7-8; no clear D gene. Germline CDR1 SGHVS, CDR2 FQNEAQ. This CDR3 has 13 amino acids. V shed 2 bases and J shed 7 bases, with 11 bases lying between them. The CDR3 DNA reads TGTGCCAGCAGCTTACGCTCCTCCCATGAAGCTTTCTTT. Residues: CASSLRSSHEAFF.

As for this clonotype: This clone may be a read error of a much larger clone one base away. The J gene is TRBJ2-7, the V gene TRBV6-5; tentatively, D is TRBD1 or TRBD2 (6 bases each). The germline V gene has CDR1 MNHEY and CDR2 SVGAGI. The CDR3 sequence is 14 residues long. The CDR3 bases are TGTGCCAGCAGATACTCGACAGGAGGGGACGAGCAGTACTTC. The encoded protein is CASRYSTGGDEQYF.

This clonotype was counted only a few times. This chain links TRBV29-1 with TRBJ1-2, with a tentative D call TRBD1 (5 bases). The CDR3 has 12 amino acids. Germline loops: CDR1 SQVTM, CDR2 ANQGSEA. V dropped 3 bases and J dropped 8 bases, with 13 bases sitting between them. CDR3 sequence reads: CSVDRPGSGYTF. CDR3 DNA sequence: TGCAGCGTTGATAGGCCAGGGAGCGGCTACACCTTC.

This chain connects TRBV11-2 to TRBJ2-5; weak D call: TRBD2 (6 bases). The germline V gene has CDR1 SGHAT and CDR2 FQNNGV. This CDR3 comprises 14 residues. V lost 5 bases to trimming and J lost 5 bases, with 15 bases between them. CDR3 region: CASSPASGGETQYF. The CDR3 region has the DNA TGTGCCAGCAGCCCGGCCAGCGGAGGGGAGACCCAGTACTTC.

The rearrangement joins TRBV7-9 to TRBJ2-7; D possibly corresponds to TRBD2 (7 bases). Trimming removed 5 bases at V and 2 bases at J, with 10 bases between. The CDR3 runs 13 residues. Germline V CDR1 and CDR2: SEHNR, FQNEAQ (reference sequence). Here the CDR3 DNA reads TGTGCCAGCAGCGTCGGGGGGCCCTACGAGCAGTACTTC. Translated, it gives CASSVGGPYEQYF.

The chain's CDR3 is CASSGDHSYEQYF. The CDR3 DNA reads as TGTGCCAGCAGTGGGGACCATTCCTACGAGCAGTACTTC. The chain uses TRBV2 and TRBJ2-7; D is tentatively TRBD1 or TRBD2 (5 bases each). The V end lost 4 bases, the J end lost 1 base, and 8 bases lay between the germline ends. Germline CDR1 and CDR2: SNHLY and FYNNEI. The CDR3 loop spans 13 amino acids.

This clonotype has a handful of counts. The rearrangement uses TRBV6-6 and TRBJ1-5; 10 bases fit TRBD1. The germline CDR1 and CDR2 sequences are MNHNY and SVGAGI (reference sequence). J gave up 14 bases and V 5 bases, and 6 bases lay outside the gene matches. This CDR3 has 12 residues. DNA of the CDR3: TGTGCCAGCAGTCGAGAGGGGACAGGGGAGCATTTT. Its protein product is CASSREGTGEHF.

The V call is TRBV12-3 or TRBV12-4, the J call TRBJ2-1, with TRBD2 matching over 7 bases. With V trimmed by 7 bases and J by 7 bases, 10 bases remained unmatched. The CDR3 loop spans 14 amino acids. In DNA, the CDR3 is TGTGCCAGCAACGCGGGAGACCCTAGGAATGAGCAGTTCTTC. It yields the protein CASNAGDPRNEQFF.

This clonotype has just a few counts. The chain couples TRBV20-1 to TRBJ2-2, with D possibly matching TRBD1 (6 bases). Per germline, CDR1 DFQATT and CDR2 SNEGSKA (reference sequence). Trimming shortened V by 5 bases and J by 2 bases, and 12 bases separated the two germline ends. The CDR3 contains 14 residues. CDR3 protein: CSAPGTRNTGELFF. CDR3 coding DNA: TGCAGTGCTCCCGGGACACGTAACACCGGGGAGCTGTTTTTT.

This clonotype was seen ten or more times. V and J are TRBV10-3 and TRBJ2-1, with D maybe TRBD1 (5 bases). Germline V gives CDR1 ENHRY, CDR2 SYGVKD. The CDR3 is 15 residues long. The ends were cut back, 10 bases at V and 0 bases at J, with 16 bases in the middle. The chain's CDR3 is CATRAGQSSYNEQFF. In nucleotides, the CDR3 is TGTGCCACCCGAGCAGGGCAAAGCTCCTACAATGAGCAGTTCTTC.

The rearrangement links TRBV4-3 to TRBJ1-1, with D unresolved. The length of the CDR3 is 14 residues. V was cut by 1 base and J by 1 base, with 7 bases left in between. Germline V gene data show CDR1 as LGHNA and CDR2 as YSLEER. CDR3 bases: TGCGCCAGCAGCCAAGGCAGCCAGAACACTGAAGCTTTCTTT. Protein sequence: CASSQGSQNTEAFF.

This chain joins TRBV6-2 or TRBV6-3 and TRBJ1-4; 7 bases match TRBD1. Germline assignment: CDR1 MNHEY and CDR2 SVGEGT. The CDR3 is 13 residues long. Losses at the gene ends were 7 bases for V and 6 bases for J; bases not matched to a gene: 5. For the CDR3, the DNA is TGTGCCAGCACCAACAGGGGATATGAAAAACTGTTTTTT. It encodes CASTNRGYEKLFF.

This clonotype was observed at least ten times. The genes are TRBV20-1 and TRBJ2-3; 11 bases fit TRBD2. V lost 6 bases and J lost 4; bases outside the gene matches: 9. In germline, CDR1 is DFQATT, CDR2 SNEGSKA (reference sequence). This CDR3 is built from 15 residues. CDR3 in DNA: TGCAGTGCAACTAGCGGGAGTAATGCGGCAGATACGCAGTATTTT. Translation: CSATSGSNAADTQYF.

In this sample, this clonotype turned up many times. This chain connects TRBV12-3 or TRBV12-4 to TRBJ2-1; the D is unclear. This CDR3 contains 16 residues. V lost 4 bases and J 0 bases, leaving 13 bases between the germline ends. DNA of the CDR3: TGTGCCAGCAGTTCCCCCACGTATAGCTCCTACAATGAGCAGTTCTTC. Amino acids: CASSSPTYSSYNEQFF.

This clonotype was detected many times. The chain couples TRBV29-1 to TRBJ1-6, with D possibly being TRBD1 (5 bases). The ends were cut back, 3 bases at V and 7 bases at J, with 10 bases in the middle. Germline assignment: CDR1 SQVTM and CDR2 ANQGSEA. This CDR3 contains 13 residues. CDR3 in amino acids: CSVEEQANSPLHF. For the CDR3, the DNA is TGCAGCGTTGAGGAACAGGCAAATTCACCCCTCCACTTT.

To note about this clonotype: A read error may be the cause here, since a much bigger clone is one base away. Here the CDR3 reads CASHGGQNEKLFF. CDR3 sequence (DNA): TGTGCCAGCCACGGGGGGCAGAATGAAAAACTGTTTTTT. The V call is TRBV10-3, the J call TRBJ1-4; D may be TRBD1 (6 bases). Deletions cut 10 bases from V and 5 bases from J, with 14 bases between. Germline loops: CDR1 ENHRY, CDR2 SYGVKD. This CDR3 has 13 residues.

The sample holds many counts of this clonotype. The CDR3 protein is CSATSVGTGPNYGYTF. In nucleotides, the CDR3 is TGCAGTGCTACGAGCGTTGGGACAGGTCCTAACTATGGCTACACCTTC. This chain joins TRBV20-1 and TRBJ1-2; 8 bases map to TRBD1. V shed 4 bases and J 0 bases; nucleotides not matched to a gene: 10. Germline V CDR1 and CDR2: DFQATT, SNEGSKA (reference sequence). The CDR3 extends over 16 amino acids.